The rows below give T cell receptor beta chains drawn from one sample of a study of Graves' ophthalmopathy and Graves' hyperthyroidism. A single record per CDR3 protein comes from TCRdb applying MiXCR to the multiplex PCR reads. The sample lists about 58,000 distinct CDR3 sequences, roughly 47% seen once, with roughly 5% in the top ten. Sequencing was performed on peripheral blood. Receptor source: an adult woman with Graves' ophthalmopathy. Each CDR3 is given with its conserved first and last residue. Each record gives: V gene, J gene, CDR3 length, CDR3 protein.

V gene: TRBV20-1
J gene: TRBJ2-3
CDR3 length: 16
CDR3 protein: CSARGGAGVGTDTQYF

V gene: TRBV20-1
J gene: TRBJ2-1
CDR3 length: 11
CDR3 protein: CSAQTAAEQFF

V gene: TRBV7-7
J gene: TRBJ2-7
CDR3 length: 13
CDR3 protein: CARDLGSSYEQYF

V gene: TRBV7-2
J gene: TRBJ2-1
CDR3 length: 18
CDR3 protein: CASSQQRPGTRYYNEQFF

V gene: TRBV7-2
J gene: TRBJ2-7
CDR3 length: 14
CDR3 protein: CASSLRRGSSEQYF

V gene: TRBV20-1
J gene: TRBJ2-5
CDR3 length: 15
CDR3 protein: CSAGGTSGGRETQYF

V gene: TRBV30
J gene: TRBJ1-5
CDR3 length: 13
CDR3 protein: CAWSTRFTQPQHF

V gene: TRBV20-1
J gene: TRBJ1-2
CDR3 length: 13
CDR3 protein: CSASQWGNYGYTF

V gene: TRBV6-4
J gene: TRBJ2-3
CDR3 length: 15
CDR3 protein: CASSEGQGETDTQYF

V gene: TRBV29-1
J gene: TRBJ2-7
CDR3 length: 13
CDR3 protein: CSVAQGAYYEQYF

V gene: TRBV30
J gene: TRBJ2-7
CDR3 length: 12
CDR3 protein: CAWSGPGYEQYF

V gene: TRBV7-3
J gene: TRBJ2-5
CDR3 length: 16
CDR3 protein: CASRTTSGMIQETQYF

V gene: TRBV20-1
J gene: TRBJ1-2
CDR3 length: 11
CDR3 protein: CSASIRTGYTF

V gene: TRBV5-1
J gene: TRBJ2-1
CDR3 length: 15
CDR3 protein: CASSLTAMTYNEQFF

V gene: TRBV5-1
J gene: TRBJ2-5
CDR3 length: 15
CDR3 protein: CASSSRLAGGQTQYF

V gene: TRBV5-1
J gene: TRBJ2-5
CDR3 length: 14
CDR3 protein: CASRLAGGEETQYF

V gene: TRBV7-9
J gene: TRBJ1-2
CDR3 length: 16
CDR3 protein: CASSSGAGYEDYGYTF

V gene: TRBV15
J gene: TRBJ2-5
CDR3 length: 13
CDR3 protein: CATSRHRDETQYF

V gene: TRBV7-2
J gene: TRBJ2-7
CDR3 length: 13
CDR3 protein: CASSRGGPHEQYF

V gene: TRBV10-3
J gene: TRBJ2-3
CDR3 length: 14
CDR3 protein: CAISGGTSTDTQYF

V gene: TRBV10-3
J gene: TRBJ2-7
CDR3 length: 12
CDR3 protein: CATSTGAHEQYF

V gene: TRBV5-5
J gene: TRBJ1-5
CDR3 length: 17
CDR3 protein: CASSFVPGTPCNQPQHF

V gene: TRBV9
J gene: TRBJ2-7
CDR3 length: 13
CDR3 protein: CASSVSVTREQYF

V gene: TRBV19
J gene: TRBJ1-6
CDR3 length: 13
CDR3 protein: CAYRDRGNSPLRF

V gene: TRBV7-9
J gene: TRBJ1-4
CDR3 length: 14
CDR3 protein: CASGREATNEKLFF

V gene: TRBV5-4
J gene: TRBJ2-5
CDR3 length: 13
CDR3 protein: CASSVGTEETQYF

V gene: TRBV6-2/TRBV6-3
J gene: TRBJ1-4
CDR3 length: 12
CDR3 protein: CASSYLGEKLFF

V gene: TRBV29-1
J gene: TRBJ2-5
CDR3 length: 13
CDR3 protein: CSVEDRYQETQYF

V gene: TRBV7-6
J gene: TRBJ2-5
CDR3 length: 21
CDR3 protein: CASSIRPDSGRTTPIGETQYF

V gene: TRBV5-6
J gene: TRBJ2-6
CDR3 length: 15
CDR3 protein: CASSLFFTGANVLTF

V gene: TRBV29-1
J gene: TRBJ2-3
CDR3 length: 14
CDR3 protein: CSVMTSSSTDTQYF

V gene: TRBV7-9
J gene: TRBJ2-2
CDR3 length: 12
CDR3 protein: CASTDYTGELFF

V gene: TRBV10-3
J gene: TRBJ2-7
CDR3 length: 14
CDR3 protein: CAIRQTGGSYEQYF

V gene: TRBV6-1
J gene: TRBJ1-5
CDR3 length: 14
CDR3 protein: CASESGHQNQPQHF

V gene: TRBV24-1
J gene: TRBJ2-1
CDR3 length: 13
CDR3 protein: CATSDFTGLGKFF

V gene: TRBV9
J gene: TRBJ1-2
CDR3 length: 14
CDR3 protein: CASSVGGTNYGYTF

V gene: TRBV11-2
J gene: TRBJ2-5
CDR3 length: 16
CDR3 protein: CASSWEGAGGAETQYF

V gene: TRBV7-2
J gene: TRBJ2-7
CDR3 length: 14
CDR3 protein: CASRPSGRAYEQYF

V gene: TRBV27
J gene: TRBJ1-1
CDR3 length: 16
CDR3 protein: CASSLWGTGGNTEAFF

V gene: TRBV20-1
J gene: TRBJ2-7
CDR3 length: 12
CDR3 protein: CSAREREYEQYF

V gene: TRBV9
J gene: TRBJ1-4
CDR3 length: 17
CDR3 protein: CASSVGLRARLNEKLFF

V gene: TRBV6-7
J gene: TRBJ2-7
CDR3 length: 19
CDR3 protein: CATHNRRRRPRGGDYEQYF

V gene: TRBV29-1
J gene: TRBJ1-2
CDR3 length: 11
CDR3 protein: CSSYGHYGYTF

V gene: TRBV20-1
J gene: TRBJ1-1
CDR3 length: 15
CDR3 protein: CSARDTARDRAEAFF

V gene: TRBV19
J gene: TRBJ1-5
CDR3 length: 15
CDR3 protein: CASSNYGTVNQPQHF

V gene: TRBV19
J gene: TRBJ1-2
CDR3 length: 13
CDR3 protein: CVSTPGPGIGYTF

V gene: TRBV5-5
J gene: TRBJ1-3
CDR3 length: 16
CDR3 protein: CASSQGGQGTGNTIYF

V gene: TRBV4-1
J gene: TRBJ2-4
CDR3 length: 15
CDR3 protein: CASSQAGTGGNIQYF

V gene: TRBV10-3
J gene: TRBJ2-3
CDR3 length: 16
CDR3 protein: CAISEGLAGSRDTQYF

V gene: TRBV9
J gene: TRBJ1-1
CDR3 length: 16
CDR3 protein: CASSAIPTGVGTEAFF

V gene: TRBV15
J gene: TRBJ1-1
CDR3 length: 17
CDR3 protein: CATSRDAGAAGNTEAFF